The next 19 T cell receptor beta chains were all read from a single sample in a study of ipilimumab plus nivolumab after autologous stem cell transplantation. Clones were read by immunoSEQ multiplex PCR, and TCRdb kept only the in-frame ones, dropping some. This table has more than 20,000 clones, more than 60% appearing once. Sequencing used PBMCs, obtained in a trial of ipilimumab plus nivolumab as post-transplant consolidation. These receptors all come from a male donor with diffuse large B-cell lymphoma.

V and J are TRBV30 and TRBJ2-7, with D possibly called TRBD1 or TRBD2 (5 bases each). Germline CDR1 is GTSNPN and CDR2 is SVGIG (reference sequence). V dropped 3 bases and J dropped 2 bases, with 8 bases sitting between them. The CDR3 consists of 12 residues. The CDR3 nucleotides read TGTGCCTGGAGACGGGGACCCTACGAGCAGTACTTC. Translating gives CAWRRGPYEQYF.

The V gene is TRBV6-1, the J gene TRBJ1-3; D is unclear. CDR3 size: 13 residues. Germline V gene data show CDR1 as MNHNS and CDR2 as SASEGT. V was cut by 8 bases and J by 0 bases, with 8 bases left in between. Here the CDR3 reads CASLHSSGNTIYF. CDR3 DNA: TGTGCCAGCCTTCACAGCTCTGGAAACACCATATATTTT.

The V call is TRBV6-6, the J call TRBJ2-7; 10 nucleotides agree with TRBD2. CDR3 length equals 15 residues. Germline-derived CDR1 and CDR2 are MNHNY and SVGAGI (reference sequence). With 8 bases clipped from V and 7 bases from J, the junction kept 14 bases outside the gene matches. The CDR3 sequence: CASRPPSGGLGEQYF. As DNA, the CDR3 is TGTGCCAGCCGCCCCCCTAGCGGGGGCCTGGGGGAGCAGTACTTC.

V and J are TRBV14 and TRBJ2-2; 9 nucleotides agree with TRBD2. V lost 7 bases and J lost 4; bases outside the gene matches: 13. Germline CDR1 and CDR2: SGHDN and FVKESK. CDR3 size: 17 residues. The CDR3 region is CASTAGVRAGGTGELFF. CDR3 in DNA: TGTGCCAGCACCGCCGGGGTCCGAGCGGGGGGCACCGGGGAGCTGTTTTTT.

The chain uses TRBV5-1 and TRBJ2-2, with D possibly being TRBD1 (5 bases). The CDR3 totals 17 residues. Trimming left V 6 bases short and J 4 bases short, with 22 bases between. CDR1 is SGHRS and CDR2 is YFSETQ in the germline V gene. In nucleotides, the CDR3 is TGCGCCAGCACCTACAGGCCGGACCAAACGGGCACCGGGGAGCTGTTTTTT. Protein sequence: CASTYRPDQTGTGELFF.

This clone was seen more than once but under ten times. This sequence joins TRBV19 and TRBJ1-2; possible D gene TRBD1, 6 bases. Germline V gene lookup returns CDR1 LNHDA and CDR2 SQIVND (reference sequence). V was clipped by 0 bases and J by 8 bases, with 19 bases between them. This CDR3 has 16 amino acids. The CDR3 spells CASSIDRTELRGGYTF. Written as DNA, the CDR3 is TGTGCCAGTAGTATAGATAGGACCGAACTCAGGGGAGGCTACACCTTC.

V and J are TRBV7-2 and TRBJ2-3; maybe TRBD1 (5 bases). Trimming stripped 2 bases from V and 2 bases from J, with 8 bases between. The CDR3 covers 14 residues. The V gene's germline CDR1 is SGHTA and CDR2 FQGNSA. CDR3 nucleotide sequence: TGTGCCAGCAGCTTATCCAGGGACACAGATACGCAGTATTTT. Amino acids: CASSLSRDTDTQYF.

V and J are TRBV28 and TRBJ2-7; unclear D gene. CDR3 length: 11 residues. Deletions cut 6 bases from V and 7 bases from J, with 10 bases between. The V gene's germline CDR1 is MDHEN and CDR2 SYDVKM. CDR3 residues: CASSLRWEQYF. Here the CDR3 DNA reads TGTGCCAGCAGCCTCCGGTGGGAGCAGTACTTC.

This clone was detected only once. V usage is TRBV27 and J usage is TRBJ2-1; weak D call: TRBD2 (6 bases). V lost 7 bases and J lost 7, with 17 bases in between. Germline loops: CDR1 MNHEY, CDR2 SMNVEV (reference sequence). CDR3 length: 14 residues. CDR3 DNA sequence: TGTGCCAGCAATGAACGGGGGTCCGGAAATGAGCAGTTCTTC. It specifies CASNERGSGNEQFF.

The V gene is TRBV5-4, the J gene TRBJ1-1; D uncertain. The CDR3 has 13 residues. V was clipped by 3 bases and J by 3 bases, with 9 bases between them. Germline CDR1 reads SGHNT; CDR2 reads YYREEE (reference sequence). The chain's CDR3 is CASSSGSYTEAFF. CDR3 DNA: TGTGCCAGCAGCTCGGGCTCTTACACTGAAGCTTTCTTT.

The V call is TRBV6-1, the J call TRBJ1-2, with TRBD1 identical over 7 bases. The J segment lost 2 bases and the V segment lost 6 bases, leaving 6 bases of the junction unmatched. The CDR3 extends over 14 amino acids. In germline, CDR1 is MNHNS, CDR2 SASEGT. CDR3 loop: CASSQETGNYGYTF. CDR3 coding DNA: TGTGCCAGCAGCCAAGAGACAGGGAACTATGGCTACACCTTC.

J is TRBJ1-4 and V is TRBV28; D is ambiguous. V was shortened by 5 bases and J by 7 bases, with 8 bases between the two germline ends. The germline CDR1 and CDR2 sequences are MDHEN and SYDVKM. This CDR3 is 12 amino acids long. In nucleotides, the CDR3 is TGTGCCAGCAGTATCCAGACTGAAAAACTGTTTTTT. This codes for CASSIQTEKLFF. The full variable domain, with the rest looked up from reference TRBV28 and TRBJ1-4, is DVKVTQSSRYLVKRTGEKVFLECVQDMDHENMFWYRQDPGLGLRLIYFSYDVKMKEKGDIPEGYSVSREKKERFSLILESASTNQTSMYLCASSIQTEKLFFGSGTQLSVL.

This clone has a handful of counts. The rearrangement joins TRBV7-9 to TRBJ1-6; TRBD1 is a possible D gene (5 bases). The ends were cut back, 5 bases at V and 7 bases at J, with 21 bases in the middle. The CDR3 covers 17 residues. Germline assignment: CDR1 SEHNR and CDR2 FQNEAQ (reference sequence). CDR3 loop: CASSERAHTGGNSPLHF. The CDR3, as DNA: TGTGCCAGCAGCGAAAGGGCCCATACAGGTGGCAATTCACCCCTCCACTTT.

This clone showed up just once. The CDR3 DNA sequence: TGCGCCAGCAGCTTAGGGGGGCAGCTTCGAGGAACGCAGTATTTT. It encodes CASSLGGQLRGTQYF. This chain joins TRBV5-1 and TRBJ2-3; tentatively, D is TRBD1 or TRBD2 (6 bases each). There are 15 residues in the CDR3. Germline V lookup: CDR1 SGHRS, CDR2 YFSETQ. V was pared by 2 bases and J by 9 bases, with 19 bases between.

This clone was observed a handful of times. The CDR3 loop reads CASSFTNDYGYTF. CDR3 nucleotide sequence: TGTGCCAGCAGCTTCACGAATGATTATGGCTACACCTTC. The chain employs TRBV5-4 and TRBJ1-2; the D is unclear. V lost 2 bases and J lost 5, with 10 bases in between. The CDR3 runs to 13 residues. Germline CDR1 reads SGHNT; CDR2 reads YYREEE (reference sequence).

The chain recombines TRBV5-1 with TRBJ2-3; D perhaps matches TRBD1 (5 bases). V was trimmed by 5 bases and J by 11 bases, leaving 24 bases between them. CDR1 SGHRS and CDR2 YFSETQ come from the germline V gene. The CDR3 is 15 residues long. The CDR3: CASSETPPGQGQQYF. In DNA form, the CDR3 reads TGCGCCAGCAGTGAAACTCCCCCTGGGCAGGGTCAGCAGTATTTT. The variable domain in full, completed from reference TRBV5-1 and TRBJ2-3, reads KAGVTQTPRYLIKTRGQQVTLSCSPISGHRSVSWYQQTPGQGLQFLFEYFSETQRNKGNFPGRFSGRQFSNSRSEMNVSTLELGDSALYLCASSETPPGQGQQYFGPGTRLTVL.

The genes are TRBV5-1 and TRBJ2-5; 8 bases are shared with TRBD1. The V and J ends lost 4 bases and 2 bases, in that order; junction bases with no gene match: 4. Per the germline V gene, CDR1 is SGHRS and CDR2 is YFSETQ. The CDR3 loop spans 14 amino acids. The CDR3 loop is CASSPGTGQETQYF. DNA of the CDR3: TGCGCCAGCAGCCCCGGGACAGGTCAAGAGACCCAGTACTTC.

V and J are TRBV5-4 and TRBJ1-6, with D tentatively TRBD1 (5 bases). V lost 0 bases, J lost 8 bases, and 18 bases lay in between. Germline loops: CDR1 SGHNT, CDR2 YYREEE (reference sequence). The CDR3 is 17 amino acids. CDR3: CASSLAVRATDYSPLHF. CDR3 DNA: TGTGCCAGCAGCTTGGCCGTCAGGGCCACCGACTATTCACCCCTCCACTTT.

V gene TRBV11-2 combines with J gene TRBJ2-7; 7 bases map to TRBD2. Germline values: CDR1 SGHAT, CDR2 FQNNGV. There are 14 residues in the CDR3. With 3 bases clipped from V and 5 bases from J, the junction kept 7 bases outside the gene matches. The CDR3 is CASSFTGGRNEQYF. The CDR3, as DNA: TGTGCCAGCAGCTTTACCGGGGGGAGGAACGAGCAGTACTTC.